Below, 24 T cell receptor beta chains from the same sample are listed, as sequenced in a study of CXCR3-negative and CXCR3-positive naive CD8 T cells. For these receptors, no antigen is known. Through 5' RACE with UMI labels, the TRB cDNA libraries were prepared. Reprocessing the 5' RACE reads, TCRdb reports a single entry for every CDR3 protein and omits DNA. Its table records just under 90,000 distinct CDR3 sequences. Findings of the study overall: CXCR3-negative naive cells had less hydrophobic TRB CDR3s than did CXCR3-positive naive cells.

Source material: naive CXCR3+ CD8+ T cells from blood. As for subset: CD45RO-CCR7+CD27+CD95- naive CD8+ T cells expressing CXCR3 (TNR3+). These receptor sequences come from a human donor in good health. Some clones in this sample may be carry-over from other donors' samples.

The chain is built from TRBV5-1 and TRBJ2-5. This CDR3 spans 14 amino acids. Germline-derived CDR1 and CDR2 are SGHRS and YFSETQ. This CDR3 is CASSFAGFGETQYF.

The CDR3 loop is CSRWGRDYETQYF. The V call is TRBV20-1, the J call TRBJ2-5; as DNA is missing, the TRBD2 call by TCRdb cannot be tested. CDR3 length: 13 residues. CDR1 DFQATT and CDR2 SNEGSKA come from the germline V gene (reference sequence).

This chain uses TRBV4-2 with TRBJ1-2; the TRBD1 assignment by TCRdb is unverifiable without DNA. CDR1 is LGHNA, CDR2 YNFKEQ, per germline. The CDR3 is 13 residues long. The CDR3 is CASSQESGAGYTF.

The V gene is TRBV14, the J gene TRBJ2-1; TCRdb's D call of TRBD1 is untestable without DNA. The CDR3 totals 16 residues. CDR1 is SGHDN and CDR2 is FVKESK in the germline V gene. The CDR3 region is CASSQDGAGPSNEQFF. Looking up the rest from reference TRBV14 and TRBJ2-1 gives the full variable domain: EAGVTQFPSHSVIEKGQTVTLRCDPISGHDNLYWYRRVMGKEIKFLLHFVKESKQDESGMPNNRFLAERTGGTYSTLKVQPAELEDSGVYFCASSQDGAGPSNEQFFGPGTRLTVL.

This chain joins TRBV7-8 and TRBJ2-4; TCRdb's D call of TRBD1 is untestable without DNA. CDR3 size: 15 residues. Germline assignment: CDR1 SGHVS and CDR2 FQNEAQ. CDR3 residues: CASSLRGGAKNIQYF.

This chain joins TRBV28 and TRBJ1-5; TCRdb proposes TRBD1, but this gene call is untestable without DNA. Per the germline V gene, CDR1 is MDHEN and CDR2 is SYDVKM. CDR3 length: 14 amino acids. The CDR3 loop is CASLWVGGSQPQHF. The whole variable domain, remainder taken from reference TRBV28 and TRBJ1-5, is DVKVTQSSRYLVKRTGEKVFLECVQDMDHENMFWYRQDPGLGLRLIYFSYDVKMKEKGDIPEGYSVSREKKERFSLILESASTNQTSMYLCASLWVGGSQPQHFGDGTRLSIL.

This chain connects TRBV29-1 to TRBJ2-7; the TRBD1 assignment by TCRdb is unverifiable without DNA. CDR1 is SQVTM and CDR2 is ANQGSEA in the germline V gene. The CDR3 has 13 amino acids. The CDR3 loop reads CSVVGGGAYEQYF.

The chain employs TRBV6-5 and TRBJ2-7; TCRdb's D gene call, TRBD1, goes unchecked for lack of DNA. Germline V gene sequence: CDR1 MNHEY, CDR2 SVGAGI. The CDR3 is 13 residues long. The CDR3 loop reads CASSQGGRYEQYF.

The J gene is TRBJ2-1, the V gene TRBV5-1. The CDR3 spans 16 residues. Germline assignment: CDR1 SGHRS and CDR2 YFSETQ. CDR3 sequence reads: CASSLSSSVQYNEQFF.

CDR3 sequence reads: CASSQRDRETQYF. The chain employs TRBV13 and TRBJ2-5. The CDR3 contains 13 residues. In germline, CDR1 is PRHDT, CDR2 FYEKMQ (reference sequence). The variable domain in full, with the rest retrieved from reference TRBV13 and TRBJ2-5, is AAGVIQSPRHLIKEKRETATLKCYPIPRHDTVYWYQQGPGQDPQFLISFYEKMQSDKGSIPDRFSAQQFSDYHSELNMSSLELGDSALYFCASSQRDRETQYFGPGTRLLVL.

The chain employs TRBV28 and TRBJ1-1; TCRdb designates TRBD1, a call that cannot be tested without DNA. Per germline, CDR1 MDHEN and CDR2 SYDVKM. The CDR3 loop spans 15 amino acids. The CDR3 region is CASSLPSGANTEAFF. Full variable domain (remainder filled in from reference TRBV28 and TRBJ1-1): DVKVTQSSRYLVKRTGEKVFLECVQDMDHENMFWYRQDPGLGLRLIYFSYDVKMKEKGDIPEGYSVSREKKERFSLILESASTNQTSMYLCASSLPSGANTEAFFGQGTRLTVV.

This chain links TRBV29-1 with TRBJ2-1. The CDR3 spans 17 residues. Per the germline V gene, CDR1 is SQVTM and CDR2 is ANQGSEA. Here the CDR3 reads CSVEDLGDTISYNEQFF.

This chain links TRBV4-3 with TRBJ2-1. CDR3 size: 16 residues. Per germline, CDR1 LGHNA and CDR2 YSLEER. The CDR3 loop reads CASSQDSGAPDNEQFF.

The CDR3: CASSGGQTNTGELFF. V usage is TRBV5-1 and J usage is TRBJ2-2; TCRdb lists TRBD1, though no DNA is available to test this call. Germline CDR1 SGHRS, CDR2 YFSETQ. CDR3 size: 15 residues.

The chain employs TRBV4-3 and TRBJ2-3; with no DNA, the TCRdb D assignment of TRBD1 cannot be verified. The CDR3 consists of 18 residues. Germline assignment: CDR1 LGHNA and CDR2 YSLEER. The CDR3 sequence: CASSQDEWQGATFDTQYF.

V gene TRBV7-2 combines with J gene TRBJ2-1; TCRdb's D call of TRBD1 is untestable without DNA. The CDR3 runs 15 residues. The V gene's germline CDR1 is SGHTA and CDR2 FQGNSA. CDR3 in amino acids: CASSLGWGAYNEQFF. The variable domain in full, completed from reference TRBV7-2 and TRBJ2-1, reads GAGVSQSPSNKVTEKGKDVELRCDPISGHTALYWYRQSLGQGLEFLIYFQGNSAPDKSGLPSDRFSAERTGGSVSTLTIQRTQQEDSAVYLCASSLGWGAYNEQFFGPGTRLTVL.

This chain uses TRBV28 with TRBJ2-7; as DNA is missing, the TRBD1 call by TCRdb cannot be tested. Germline CDR1 is MDHEN and CDR2 is SYDVKM. This CDR3 spans 15 amino acids. The CDR3 sequence: CASSLQGTGVGEQYF.

The chain links TRBV23-1 to TRBJ1-2. TRBV23-1 is filed as an ORF, its function uncertain. The length of the CDR3 is 15 residues. CDR3: CASRRWGERGYGYTF.

This chain joins TRBV28 and TRBJ2-5; TCRdb's D gene call, TRBD2, goes unchecked for lack of DNA. The CDR3 is 14 residues long. CDR1 is MDHEN, CDR2 SYDVKM, per germline. The CDR3 sequence: CASSPDQPLETQYF.

The V call is TRBV9, the J call TRBJ2-5; the D call from TCRdb, TRBD1, cannot be confirmed without DNA. Germline V gene lookup returns CDR1 SGDLS and CDR2 YYNGEE. The CDR3 covers 15 residues. The CDR3 region is CASSPQGVPQETQYF.

V usage is TRBV13 and J usage is TRBJ1-1; TCRdb proposes TRBD1, but this gene call is untestable without DNA. The germline gives CDR1 PRHDT, CDR2 FYEKMQ (reference sequence). The CDR3 spans 12 residues. The CDR3 is CASERVGTQAFF.

This sequence joins TRBV9 and TRBJ2-3; the TRBD2 assignment by TCRdb is unverifiable without DNA. Germline V lookup: CDR1 SGDLS, CDR2 YYNGEE. The CDR3 has 16 amino acids. CDR3 protein: CASSVVERGATDTQYF.

The chain employs TRBV5-5 and TRBJ2-7; the D call from TCRdb, TRBD1, cannot be confirmed without DNA. There are 15 residues in the CDR3. In germline, CDR1 is SGHKS, CDR2 YYEKEE (reference sequence). CDR3 sequence reads: CASRDGTGGPYEQYF.

V gene TRBV5-1 combines with J gene TRBJ1-2. Germline lookup yields CDR1 SGHRS and CDR2 YFSETQ. This CDR3 contains 11 residues. CDR3 amino acids: CASGLEDGYTF.